This entry is about one T cell receptor (beta chain). The CDR3 spans 18 residues. CDR1 WSHSY and CDR2 SAAADI come from the germline V gene. The J segment lost 2 bases and the V segment lost 7 bases, leaving 17 bases of the junction unmatched. This entry comes from a study of T cell changes during pregnancy in multiple sclerosis. Repertoires were generated with immunoSEQ multiplex PCR, while TCRdb's copy carries only in-frame clones and drops some. The sample includes about 36,000 clones, approximately 92% of them seen just once. The TCR sequence derives from a female donor with multiple sclerosis, enrolled in a pregnancy study. Sequencing was done on a sample of PBMCs (not recorded whether the cells were cultured). The V call is TRBV10-2, the J call TRBJ1-5; 7 bases are shared with TRBD1. The CDR3 bases are TGCGCCAGCACTCCAGGGGGGAGCACGACGGTTCGCAATCAGCCCCAGCATTTT. It specifies CASTPGGSTTVRNQPQHF.